These T cell receptor beta chains were read from a single sample in a study of radiation and T cells in renal cell carcinoma. Libraries were prepared by immunoSEQ multiplex PCR; TCRdb keeps only in-frame clonotypes and omits some of them. Of some 70,000 clones in the sample, about four fifths were seen once. The input for sequencing was blood, taken from a patient whose treatment included radiotherapy and nephrectomy. The receptors were sampled from a man aged 55 to 70 with renal cell carcinoma. Both conserved end residues are part of each CDR3. A D gene is named only where the DNA matches it firmly.

j_gene	v_gene	d_gene	CDR3aa
TRBJ2-5	TRBV14	NA	CASSQRGVETQYF
TRBJ2-1	TRBV11-3	TRBD2	CASSLAPAGGVEQFF
TRBJ1-2	TRBV18	TRBD1	CASSPLSQGGAVEGYTF
TRBJ1-5	TRBV27	TRBD1	CASSIDRVQPQHF
TRBJ1-4	TRBV4-3	NA	CASSQQGNRNEKLFF
TRBJ2-5	TRBV7-2	TRBD2	CASSLTGGAGVETQYF
TRBJ2-7	TRBV5-1	NA	CASSPLLTGYEQYF
TRBJ1-1	TRBV25-1	NA	CASSETGRGTEAFF
TRBJ2-7	TRBV28	NA	CASSYPGDFYEQYF
TRBJ1-1	TRBV28	NA	CASRGQDRRGEAFF
TRBJ2-7	TRBV19	TRBD2	CASSIGGTNEQYF
TRBJ2-7	TRBV11-2	NA	CASRSSGPFSGEQYF
TRBJ1-1	TRBV9	NA	CASSVARNTEAFF
TRBJ2-7	TRBV11-2	TRBD2	CASSGPTSGYYEQYF
TRBJ2-2	TRBV11-2	NA	CASSFTGTGELFF
TRBJ2-1	TRBV29-1	TRBD2	CSVDPLSGSGSYNEQFF
TRBJ2-1	TRBV9	NA	CASSVVGYFHNEQFF
TRBJ1-5	TRBV7-2	TRBD1	CASRLTGSNQPQHF
TRBJ2-2	TRBV19	NA	CASKWRGGDGTGELFF
TRBJ2-2	TRBV29-1	TRBD2	CSVGTSGANTGELFF
TRBJ1-1	TRBV7-6	NA	CASSLGRAMNTEAFF